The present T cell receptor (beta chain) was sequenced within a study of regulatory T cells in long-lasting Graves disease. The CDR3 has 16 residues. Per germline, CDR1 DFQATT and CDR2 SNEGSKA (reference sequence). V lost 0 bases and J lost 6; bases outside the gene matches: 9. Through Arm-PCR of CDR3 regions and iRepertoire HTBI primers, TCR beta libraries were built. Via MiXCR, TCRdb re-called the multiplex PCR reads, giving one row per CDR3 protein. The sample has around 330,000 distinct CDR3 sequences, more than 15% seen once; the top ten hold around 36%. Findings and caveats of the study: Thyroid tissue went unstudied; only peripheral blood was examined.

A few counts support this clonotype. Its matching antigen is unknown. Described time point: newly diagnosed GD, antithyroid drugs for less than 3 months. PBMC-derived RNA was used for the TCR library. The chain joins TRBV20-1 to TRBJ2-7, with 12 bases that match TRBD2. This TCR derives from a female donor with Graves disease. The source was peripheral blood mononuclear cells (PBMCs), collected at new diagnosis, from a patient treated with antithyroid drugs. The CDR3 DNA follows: TGCAGTGCTAGAGATTGGACTAGCGGGACCTACTCCGAGCAGTACTTC. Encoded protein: CSARDWTSGTYSEQYF.